What follows are 28 T cell receptor beta chains derived from one specimen sequenced in a study of blood T cell repertoires in COVID-19. The method was immunoSEQ multiplex PCR; TCRdb's version includes in-frame clones alone and lacks a portion of them. The data show roughly 91,000 clones, 65% to 80% seen once. Sequenced: peripheral blood. The receptors stem from a man aged 70-80 years with acute or convalescent COVID-19.

The V gene is TRBV6-5, the J gene TRBJ1-6; 11 nucleotides agree with TRBD1. The CDR3 sequence is 15 residues long. J was trimmed by 7 bases and V by 2 bases; bases with no gene match: 1. CDR1 is MNHEY, CDR2 SVGAGI, per germline. The chain's CDR3 is CASSYGQGANSPLHF. As DNA, the CDR3 is TGTGCCAGCAGTTACGGACAGGGGGCGAATTCACCCCTCCACTTT.

The V call is TRBV2, the J call TRBJ1-5; the D is unclear. CDR3 size: 14 residues. V lost 4 bases and J 3 bases, leaving 10 bases between the germline ends. In germline, CDR1 is SNHLY, CDR2 FYNNEI. The CDR3 DNA reads as TGTGCCAGCAGTGTAGAGGGTTCCAATCAGCCCCAGCATTTT. Amino acid sequence: CASSVEGSNQPQHF.

J is TRBJ2-3 and V is TRBV5-6; 10 bases fit TRBD2. The CDR3 is 15 amino acids. Germline values: CDR1 SGHDT, CDR2 YYEEEE. V lost 2 bases, J lost 5 bases, and 5 bases stayed unmatched. CDR3 nucleotide sequence: TGTGCCAGCAGCTTCGCTCTAGCGGGAGTAGATACGCAGTATTTT. Translated: CASSFALAGVDTQYF.

V and J are TRBV11-2 and TRBJ1-2, with 8 bases fitting TRBD1. The CDR3 consists of 14 residues. CDR1 and CDR2 from the germline V gene are SGHAT and FQNNGV. Unmatched junction bases numbered 8, after V lost 3 bases and J lost 8 bases. The CDR3 DNA is TGTGCCAGCAGCTTCGACAGGGGAGGTTTGGGCTACACCTTC. As protein: CASSFDRGGLGYTF.

The chain links TRBV30 to TRBJ2-1, with D maybe TRBD1 (5 bases). From germline, CDR1 is GTSNPN and CDR2 SVGIG (reference sequence). The CDR3 sequence is 13 residues long. V shed 2 bases and J shed 10 bases, with 15 bases lying between them. CDR3 DNA sequence: TGTGCCTGGAGTATCCTGGAAGGGGAAGAGCAGTTCTTC. The encoded protein is CAWSILEGEEQFF.

This clone turned up a few times. The chain carries TRBV28 and TRBJ2-1; 9 positions agree with TRBD2. Germline V gives CDR1 MDHEN, CDR2 SYDVKM. CDR3 length: 15 residues. Trimming removed 3 bases from V and 2 bases from J; junction bases left unmatched: 2. CDR3 nucleotide sequence: TGTGCCAGCAGTTTGAGCGGGGGGCCCTACAATGAGCAGTTCTTC. Its translation: CASSLSGGPYNEQFF. Full variable domain (missing parts from reference TRBV28 and TRBJ2-1): DVKVTQSSRYLVKRTGEKVFLECVQDMDHENMFWYRQDPGLGLRLIYFSYDVKMKEKGDIPEGYSVSREKKERFSLILESASTNQTSMYLCASSLSGGPYNEQFFGPGTRLTVL.

V gene TRBV28 combines with J gene TRBJ1-1; D is perhaps TRBD1 (5 bases). Trimming shortened V by 11 bases and J by 0 bases, and 13 bases separated the two germline ends. Per the germline V gene, CDR1 is MDHEN and CDR2 is SYDVKM. This CDR3 is 13 amino acids long. The CDR3 bases are TGTGCCTCAAGGGAGGGACTGAACACTGAAGCTTTCTTT. Amino acids: CASREGLNTEAFF.

The V gene is TRBV5-1, the J gene TRBJ2-1; 9 bases match TRBD2. The CDR3 is 17 residues long. The trim removed 0 bases at V and 4 bases at J, leaving 8 bases unmatched. Germline V gene lookup returns CDR1 SGHRS and CDR2 YFSETQ. The chain's CDR3 is CASSLALGGGAYNEQFF. In nucleotides, the CDR3 is TGCGCCAGCAGCTTGGCCTTGGGCGGGGGGGCTTACAATGAGCAGTTCTTC.

The chain couples TRBV18 to TRBJ1-4, with D possibly matching TRBD1 (5 bases). The CDR3 is 15 residues long. V was trimmed by 0 bases and J by 5 bases, leaving 10 bases between them. Germline CDR1 is KGHSH and CDR2 is LQKENI. In nucleotides, the CDR3 is TGTGCCAGCTCACCACCTTCGGGGGGGAATGAAAAACTGTTTTTT. It translates to CASSPPSGGNEKLFF.

The chain joins TRBV2 to TRBJ2-2; 7 bases align to TRBD2. The CDR3 extends over 15 amino acids. CDR1 and CDR2 (germline): SNHLY, FYNNEI. After removal of 6 bases from V and 1 base from J, the junction contained 5 bases not matched to a gene. The DNA of the CDR3 is TGTGCCAGCAGGGAGACTAGCCAGAACACCGGGGAGCTGTTTTTT. Translated: CASRETSQNTGELFF.

The J gene is TRBJ2-3, the V gene TRBV18, with 10 bases lining up with TRBD1. The CDR3 runs to 16 residues. Losses at the gene ends were 2 bases for V and 4 bases for J; bases not matched to a gene: 6. Germline CDR1 is KGHSH and CDR2 is LQKENI. In DNA, the CDR3 is TGTGCCAGCTCACCAACGGAGACAGGGGGCTCAGATACGCAGTATTTT. Residues: CASSPTETGGSDTQYF.

This clone was picked up a small number of times. The chain has TRBV19 and TRBJ1-2, with D maybe TRBD1 (6 bases). Germline V gene data show CDR1 as LNHDA and CDR2 as SQIVND (reference sequence). The CDR3 has 14 amino acids. Trimming shortened V by 5 bases and J by 8 bases, and 18 bases separated the two germline ends. The CDR3 sequence is CASSPKLRGLGYTF. DNA of the CDR3: TGTGCCAGTAGTCCAAAACTCAGGGGATTGGGCTACACCTTC.

The chain employs TRBV24-1 and TRBJ2-1, with TRBD2 matching over 8 bases. The CDR3 runs 12 residues. The germline gives CDR1 KGHDR, CDR2 SFDVKD. The J segment lost 10 bases and the V segment lost 4 bases, leaving 2 bases of the junction unmatched. The CDR3 region has the DNA TGTGCCACCAGTGAAGGACTAGCCGAGCAGTTCTTC. Protein product: CATSEGLAEQFF.

This chain connects TRBV7-9 to TRBJ2-1, with 10 bases identical to TRBD2. This CDR3 has 15 residues. Germline loops: CDR1 SEHNR, CDR2 FQNEAQ (reference sequence). V lost 5 bases and J lost 2; bases outside the gene matches: 3. CDR3 bases: TGTGCCAGCAGCCAAAGCGGGGGGGCCTACAATGAGCAGTTCTTC. Protein sequence: CASSQSGGAYNEQFF.

This clone appeared a few times. This chain links TRBV5-4 with TRBJ2-5; D is possibly TRBD2 (5 bases). The CDR3 sequence is 15 residues long. V was shortened by 0 bases and J by 4 bases, with 13 bases between the two germline ends. Germline V gene sequence: CDR1 SGHNT, CDR2 YYREEE (reference sequence). The CDR3 DNA sequence: TGTGCCAGCAGCTTGGAAGGCAACGAGGGAGAGACCCAGTACTTC. Translation: CASSLEGNEGETQYF.

The chain couples TRBV6-6 to TRBJ1-6; the match to TRBD1 covers 8 bases. The CDR3 length is 18 residues. Per germline, CDR1 MNHNY and CDR2 SVGAGI (reference sequence). J was trimmed by 4 bases and V by 5 bases; bases with no gene match: 13. The CDR3 loop reads CASSLDRVQAPYNSPLHF. The CDR3 DNA reads TGTGCCAGCAGTCTGGACAGGGTTCAGGCCCCATATAATTCACCCCTCCACTTT.

The CDR3 coding sequence is TGTGCCAGCAGCCAGGGGGTGAACTATGGCTACACCTTC. Translating gives CASSQGVNYGYTF. The chain is built from TRBV6-6 and TRBJ1-2; 7 nucleotides align to TRBD1. CDR1 is MNHNY and CDR2 is SVGAGI in the germline V gene (reference sequence). CDR3 length: 13 amino acids. J gave up 2 bases and V 6 bases, and 3 bases lay outside the gene matches.

The chain has TRBV5-1 and TRBJ2-7; D call uncertain. CDR1 and CDR2 (germline): SGHRS, YFSETQ. The CDR3 sequence is 14 residues long. Trimming removed 0 bases at V and 3 bases at J, with 10 bases between. The CDR3 loop is CASSLAWSGYEQYF. As DNA, the CDR3 is TGCGCCAGCAGCTTGGCCTGGTCAGGCTACGAGCAGTACTTC. Based on the CDR3 plus reference TRBV5-1 and TRBJ2-7, the full variable domain is KAGVTQTPRYLIKTRGQQVTLSCSPISGHRSVSWYQQTPGQGLQFLFEYFSETQRNKGNFPGRFSGRQFSNSRSEMNVSTLELGDSALYLCASSLAWSGYEQYFGPGTRLTVT.

The rearrangement links TRBV5-6 to TRBJ2-7; 7 bases fit TRBD1. The V gene end was trimmed by 4 bases and the J gene end by 2 bases; junction bases not matched to a gene: 9. Germline CDR1 is SGHDT and CDR2 is YYEEEE. The CDR3 runs to 15 residues. CDR3 nucleotide sequence: TGTGCCAGCAGCCTCACACGGGACAGCCCCTACGAGCAGTACGTC. This sequence encodes CASSLTRDSPYEQYV.

The rearrangement joins TRBV6-5 to TRBJ2-6; D unresolved. Trimming removed 10 bases from V and 4 bases from J, with 14 bases in between. The CDR3 has 14 residues. CDR1 and CDR2 from the germline V gene are MNHEY and SVGAGI. CDR3 in DNA: TGTGCCACCACCCGGGTGCACGGGGCCAACGTCCTGACTTTC. It codes for CATTRVHGANVLTF.

J is TRBJ1-2 and V is TRBV15; D may be TRBD1 (5 bases). This CDR3 is built from 14 residues. V lost 3 bases and J lost 2, with 10 bases in between. Germline V lookup: CDR1 LNHNV, CDR2 YYDKDF (reference sequence). DNA of the CDR3: TGTGCCACCAGCAGCAATCCAGGGAACTATGGCTACACCTTC. It specifies CATSSNPGNYGYTF. Supplemented by reference TRBV15 and TRBJ1-2, the full variable domain reads DAMVIQNPRYQVTQFGKPVTLSCSQTLNHNVMYWYQQKSSQAPKLLFHYYDKDFNNEADTPDNFQSRRPNTSFCFLDIRSPGLGDTAMYLCATSSNPGNYGYTFGSGTRLTVV.

The V call is TRBV12-5, the J call TRBJ2-1, with a tentative D call TRBD1 (5 bases). The CDR3 has 15 residues. Deletions cut 2 bases from V and 6 bases from J, with 14 bases between. CDR1 and CDR2 (germline): LGHNT, FRNRAP. For the CDR3, the DNA is TGTGCTAGTGGTTTGTGGGGCGACGTAGGCAATGAGCAGTTCTTC. Its translation: CASGLWGDVGNEQFF.

This clone was counted between two and nine times. V gene TRBV27 combines with J gene TRBJ2-2; 8 bases align to TRBD1. The germline V gene has CDR1 MNHEY and CDR2 SMNVEV (reference sequence). The CDR3 extends over 16 amino acids. Germline trimming cut 4 bases from V and 5 bases from J; bases unmatched to any gene: 9. The CDR3, as DNA: TGTGCCAGCAGTTCGATTCAGGGGGCGCGGACCGGGGAGCTGTTTTTT. Translated, it gives CASSSIQGARTGELFF.

This rearrangement joins TRBV5-6 to TRBJ2-1, with D unclear. Deletions cut 3 bases from V and 1 base from J, with 8 bases between. The V gene's germline CDR1 is SGHDT and CDR2 YYEEEE. This CDR3 is built from 14 residues. The CDR3 region is CASSSDISYNEQFF. The DNA of the CDR3 is TGTGCCAGCAGCTCTGACATTTCCTACAATGAGCAGTTCTTC. Full variable domain (missing parts from reference TRBV5-6 and TRBJ2-1): DAGVTQSPTHLIKTRGQQVTLRCSPKSGHDTVSWYQQALGQGPQFIFQYYEEEERQRGNFPDRFSGHQFPNYSSELNVNALLLGDSALYLCASSSDISYNEQFFGPGTRLTVL.

The chain uses TRBV28 and TRBJ1-4; weak D call: TRBD1 (5 bases). CDR1 MDHEN and CDR2 SYDVKM come from the germline V gene. The CDR3 has 15 amino acids. Between the trimmed V and J ends, which lost 2 bases and 8 bases, there was a span of 15 bases. CDR3 coding DNA: TGTGCCAGCAGTTTAGGGACTCTTAAGGCAGAAAAACTGTTTTTT. It specifies CASSLGTLKAEKLFF. Full variable domain (remainder filled in from reference TRBV28 and TRBJ1-4): DVKVTQSSRYLVKRTGEKVFLECVQDMDHENMFWYRQDPGLGLRLIYFSYDVKMKEKGDIPEGYSVSREKKERFSLILESASTNQTSMYLCASSLGTLKAEKLFFGSGTQLSVL.

The chain links TRBV7-3 to TRBJ1-1; D ambiguous. V dropped 2 bases and J dropped 1 base, with 8 bases sitting between them. The CDR3 totals 14 residues. The germline gives CDR1 SGHTA, CDR2 FQGTGA. CDR3 in DNA: TGTGCCAGCAGCTTAGGACTGAGGAACACTGAAGCTTTCTTT. Its protein product is CASSLGLRNTEAFF. Complete variable domain (other parts from reference TRBV7-3 and TRBJ1-1): GAGVSQTPSNKVTEKGKYVELRCDPISGHTALYWYRQSLGQGPEFLIYFQGTGAADDSGLPNDRFFAVRPEGSVSTLKIQRTERGDSAVYLCASSLGLRNTEAFFGQGTRLTVV.

The rearrangement joins TRBV11-2 to TRBJ1-1; no clear D gene. Deletions cut 4 bases from V and 6 bases from J, with 12 bases between. The germline gives CDR1 SGHAT, CDR2 FQNNGV. CDR3 length: 13 residues. The CDR3 reads CASSSRVGAEAFF. The CDR3 nucleotides read TGTGCCAGCAGCTCGCGAGTAGGAGCTGAAGCTTTCTTT.

The chain combines TRBV2 with TRBJ1-6; 8 bases are shared with TRBD1. The CDR3 has 16 amino acids. V was clipped by 6 bases and J by 2 bases; unmatched bases: 6. From germline, CDR1 is SNHLY and CDR2 FYNNEI. This chain's CDR3 is CASSHRGIAYNSPLHF. As DNA, the CDR3 is TGTGCCAGCAGCCACAGGGGGATAGCCTATAATTCACCCCTCCACTTT.